Presented here are 21 T cell receptor beta chains from one specimen sequenced in a study of blood T cell repertoires in COVID-19. TCRdb's copy holds only in-frame clones and misses some; the assay was immunoSEQ multiplex PCR. The sample has about 290,000 clones, roughly 86% seen once. Sequenced material: peripheral blood. The origin of the receptors is a woman in her twenties or thirties with COVID-19, enrolled during active disease.

The chain links TRBV5-1 to TRBJ2-1, with TRBD1 matching over 11 bases. The CDR3 loop spans 14 amino acids. V was pared by 5 bases and J by 6 bases, with 4 bases of the junction left unmatched. The germline V gene encodes CDR1 SGHRS and CDR2 YFSETQ. As DNA, the CDR3 is TGCGCCAGCAGTTTTGGGACAGGGGGCAATGAGCAGTTCTTC. This codes for CASSFGTGGNEQFF.

The chain recombines TRBV4-1 with TRBJ2-1, with a weak D call TRBD2 (6 bases). V gave up 4 bases and J gave up 0 bases, with 10 bases separating them. Germline CDR1 and CDR2: MGHRA and YSYEKL. This CDR3 has 15 amino acids. The CDR3 loop reads CASSLGLGSYNEQFF. The CDR3 DNA follows: TGCGCCAGCAGCCTGGGACTGGGCTCCTACAATGAGCAGTTCTTC.

This rearrangement joins TRBV7-7 to TRBJ2-7, with 9 bases matching TRBD1. This CDR3 spans 14 amino acids. With 4 bases clipped from V and 6 bases from J, the junction kept 7 bases outside the gene matches. CDR1 is SSHAT, CDR2 FNYEAQ, per germline (reference sequence). The CDR3 region is CASSSGTGPGEQYF. The DNA for the CDR3 is TGTGCCAGCAGCTCCGGGACAGGGCCGGGCGAGCAGTACTTC.

The chain employs TRBV9 and TRBJ2-1, with TRBD2 identical over 9 bases. Germline V gene lookup returns CDR1 SGDLS and CDR2 YYNGEE. The CDR3 consists of 15 residues. V shed 4 bases, J shed 1 base, and the junction held 3 bases outside the gene matches. CDR3 residues: CASSFSGGSYNEQFF. The CDR3 DNA is TGTGCCAGCAGCTTTAGCGGGGGATCCTACAATGAGCAGTTCTTC.

This clone was detected only once. The chain employs TRBV28 and TRBJ1-5; 12 nucleotides match TRBD1. The CDR3 totals 15 residues. Germline V CDR1 and CDR2: MDHEN, SYDVKM. V gave up 8 bases and J gave up 6 bases; unmatched junction bases: 8. DNA for the CDR3: TGTGCCAGCCTCCGGGACAGGGGGCAGGGTCAGCCCCAGCATTTT. This gives the protein CASLRDRGQGQPQHF.

V gene TRBV18 combines with J gene TRBJ1-4; 7 bases align to TRBD1. Germline V gives CDR1 KGHSH, CDR2 LQKENI. The CDR3 sequence is 15 residues long. V was pared by 5 bases and J by 3 bases, with 6 bases of the junction left unmatched. Here the CDR3 reads CASSDSGTANEKLFF. CDR3 nucleotide sequence: TGTGCCAGCTCAGACTCCGGGACAGCTAATGAAAAACTGTTTTTT.

This chain uses TRBV5-1 with TRBJ1-6, with 9 bases identical to TRBD1. With 3 bases clipped from V and 6 bases from J, the junction kept 7 bases outside the gene matches. The CDR3 covers 16 residues. CDR1 is SGHRS and CDR2 is YFSETQ in the germline V gene. The CDR3 protein is CASSSNIQGANSPLHF. Written as DNA, the CDR3 is TGCGCCAGCAGCTCGAACATACAGGGGGCTAATTCACCCCTCCACTTT.

This clone has a single count. The chain employs TRBV27 and TRBJ2-3; D possibly corresponds to TRBD2 (6 bases). V lost 7 bases and J 11 bases, leaving 19 bases between the germline ends. Germline lookup yields CDR1 MNHEY and CDR2 SMNVEV (reference sequence). This CDR3 region has 13 residues. The CDR3 DNA reads TGTGCCAGCATCTCCGTTCTGGGGGGTAGGCAGTATTTT. This translates into CASISVLGGRQYF.

This clone occurred once. The chain recombines TRBV27 with TRBJ1-1; D unresolved. Germline V gene data show CDR1 as MNHEY and CDR2 as SMNVEV (reference sequence). There are 14 residues in the CDR3. Trimming left V 3 bases short and J 0 bases short, with 8 bases between. In DNA, the CDR3 is TGTGCCAGCAGTTTTGGAGGACTGAACACTGAAGCTTTCTTT. This encodes CASSFGGLNTEAFF.

J is TRBJ2-7 and V is TRBV4-1; 11 positions agree with TRBD1. Germline CDR1 reads MGHRA; CDR2 reads YSYEKL. The CDR3 length is 14 residues. The ends lost 4 bases at V and 5 bases at J; junction bases unmatched: 4. The CDR3 sequence is CASSRGQGGNEQYF. The DNA of the CDR3 is TGCGCCAGCAGCCGGGGACAGGGGGGGAACGAGCAGTACTTC.

The J gene is TRBJ1-5, the V gene TRBV3-1 (or the pseudogene TRBV3-2); 10 bases are a match to TRBD1. The germline gives CDR1 LGHDT, CDR2 YNNKEL (reference sequence). CDR3 length equals 18 residues. Trimming took 4 bases from V and 2 from J; bases not matched to a gene: 11. CDR3 nucleotides: TGTGCCAGCAGCCGCGGGACAGGGGAGGCTCGGGGCAATCAGCCCCAGCATTTT. This translates into CASSRGTGEARGNQPQHF.

DNA for the CDR3: TGTGCCAGCAGCTCGACGCCGGGACAGGGACCCGATACGCAGTATTTT. It encodes CASSSTPGQGPDTQYF. The chain links TRBV7-6 to TRBJ2-3; 9 bases are a match to TRBD1. The V gene's germline CDR1 is SGHVS and CDR2 FNYEAQ. The CDR3 sequence is 16 residues long. With 4 bases clipped from V and 6 bases from J, the junction kept 11 bases outside the gene matches.

This sequence joins TRBV6-5 and TRBJ1-1; maybe TRBD1 (6 bases). Germline lookup yields CDR1 MNHEY and CDR2 SVGAGI. Trimming removed 7 bases at V and 4 bases at J, with 16 bases between. This CDR3 is 14 amino acids long. The chain's CDR3 is CASISGGAGTEAFF. The CDR3 DNA reads TGTGCCAGCATCTCCGGGGGGGCCGGCACTGAAGCTTTCTTT.

The rearrangement uses TRBV7-2 and TRBJ1-2; possibly TRBD1 for D (5 bases). CDR1 is SGHTA and CDR2 is FQGNSA in the germline V gene. This CDR3 spans 14 amino acids. The germline V and J ends were trimmed by 5 bases and 6 bases, with 16 bases remaining between them. The CDR3 nucleotides are TGTGCCAGCAGCCCTATCGGGGGTGGGGATGGCTACACCTTC. Its translation is CASSPIGGGDGYTF.

The chain couples TRBV28 to TRBJ1-3, with a tentative D call TRBD1 (6 bases). Trimming took off 2 bases at V and 0 bases at J, with 8 bases between the two ends. CDR1 is MDHEN and CDR2 is SYDVKM in the germline V gene. This CDR3 has 15 amino acids. In nucleotides, the CDR3 is TGTGCCAGCAGTTTAGGGGGGGCCTCTGGAAACACCATATATTTT. Residues: CASSLGGASGNTIYF.

V usage is TRBV27 and J usage is TRBJ2-7; 8 nucleotides align to TRBD2. This CDR3 has 14 residues. From germline, CDR1 is MNHEY and CDR2 SMNVEV (reference sequence). The J segment lost 8 bases and the V segment lost 0 bases, leaving 6 bases of the junction unmatched. CDR3 DNA sequence: TGTGCCAGCAGTTTATCTTTCGGCGGGGGGCAGCAGTACTTC. Translated, it gives CASSLSFGGGQQYF.

The CDR3 here is CASTGPVGGNEQFF. The DNA for the CDR3 is TGTGCCAGCACAGGACCCGTAGGGGGCAATGAGCAGTTCTTC. This chain links TRBV2 with TRBJ2-1; D perhaps matches TRBD1 (6 bases). Trimming shortened V by 7 bases and J by 6 bases, and 16 bases separated the two germline ends. CDR3 length equals 14 residues. Germline V gene data show CDR1 as SNHLY and CDR2 as FYNNEI.

The rearrangement joins TRBV6-5 to TRBJ1-2; D is possibly TRBD1 (5 bases). V dropped 2 bases and J dropped 9 bases, with 10 bases sitting between them. Looked up from germline, CDR1 is MNHEY and CDR2 is SVGAGI. The CDR3 is 12 amino acids. In DNA, the CDR3 is TGTGCCAGCAGTTACGAGGGACTGAGCTACACCTTC. Its protein product is CASSYEGLSYTF.

This clone was recorded once. The J gene is TRBJ2-7, the V gene TRBV6-5; no clear D gene. V shed 8 bases and J shed 3 bases, with 14 bases lying between them. This CDR3 has 13 amino acids. Per germline, CDR1 MNHEY and CDR2 SVGAGI. CDR3 in amino acids: CASSHSLSYEQYF. CDR3 coding DNA: TGTGCCAGCTCTCACAGTCTAAGCTACGAGCAGTACTTC.

V and J are TRBV9 and TRBJ1-2, with 9 bases aligning to TRBD1. CDR1 and CDR2 from the germline V gene are SGDLS and YYNGEE. The V and J ends lost 4 bases and 3 bases, in that order; junction bases with no gene match: 7. The CDR3 is made up of 15 amino acids. CDR3 protein: CASSPGDRDDYGYTF. The CDR3 nucleotides read TGTGCCAGCAGCCCGGGGGACAGGGACGACTATGGCTACACCTTC.

V and J are TRBV5-1 and TRBJ1-2; tentative D call: TRBD1 (6 bases). The V gene lost 5 bases and the J gene lost 7 bases, with 27 bases spanning the gap. This CDR3 has 17 residues. The germline gives CDR1 SGHRS, CDR2 YFSETQ. Here the CDR3 reads CASRGQSPGQSSFGYTF. The CDR3 coding sequence is TGCGCCAGCAGGGGCCAATCTCCGGGACAATCTTCATTTGGCTACACCTTC.